These 30 T cell receptor beta chains were sequenced from one sample in a study of response to subunit inactivated influenza vaccine. TCRdb used MiXCR to reprocess the RT-PCR reads, holding one entry per CDR3 protein. The sample shows roughly 500,000 distinct CDR3 sequences, roughly 27% of them seen only once. This specimen consisted of CD4+ T cells sorted from PBMCs, obtained more than 4 days after vaccination. The source is a man aged 45-65 years who received an inactivated influenza vaccine.

This clonotype was counted between two and nine times. The chain recombines TRBV20-1 with TRBJ1-2; D is possibly TRBD1 (5 bases). The CDR3 totals 13 residues. Looked up from germline, CDR1 is DFQATT and CDR2 is SNEGSKA (reference sequence). Trimming shortened V by 5 bases and J by 6 bases, and 16 bases separated the two germline ends. The CDR3, as DNA: TGCAGTGCTCGAAGCGCAGGGCTCGATGGCTACACCTTC. Translating gives CSARSAGLDGYTF.

In this sample, this clonotype turned up a few times. This rearrangement joins TRBV28 to TRBJ2-7, with 12 bases matching TRBD2. CDR3 size: 16 residues. Germline V gives CDR1 MDHEN, CDR2 SYDVKM. V lost 8 bases and J lost 5; bases outside the gene matches: 13. The CDR3 DNA sequence: TGTGCCAGCGGCCCTAACGGACTAGCGGGGCTGCACGAGCAGTACTTC. Translation gives CASGPNGLAGLHEQYF.

This rearrangement joins TRBV5-1 to TRBJ1-1; 9 nucleotides align to TRBD1. The length of the CDR3 is 15 residues. Germline CDR1 reads SGHRS; CDR2 reads YFSETQ. V was clipped by 0 bases and J by 4 bases; unmatched bases: 4. The CDR3 nucleotides read TGCGCCAGCAGCTTGGAGGACAGGGGACGCACTGAAGCTTTCTTT. It codes for CASSLEDRGRTEAFF.

The chain is built from TRBV4-2 and TRBJ1-2; D is perhaps TRBD1 (6 bases). Trimming stripped 0 bases from V and 8 bases from J, with 13 bases between. This CDR3 has 14 residues. The germline CDR1 and CDR2 sequences are LGHNA and YNFKEQ. In DNA form, the CDR3 reads TGTGCCAGCAGCCAAGATCAGGGGACGCGGGGCTACACCTTC. Protein product: CASSQDQGTRGYTF.

This clonotype has a single count. The junction departs from the called germline gene at one end, perhaps through a read error. V is TRBV9 and J is TRBJ2-1; the D is unclear. Germline V gene data show CDR1 as SGDLS and CDR2 as YYNGEE. The CDR3 is made up of 12 amino acids. The CDR3 bases are TGTGTCAGCAGCGAAACCTACAATGAGCAGTTCTTC. Amino acids: CVSSETYNEQFF.

There are a few counts of this clonotype. The genes are TRBV5-1 and TRBJ1-1; no clear D gene. Deletions cut 1 base from V and 0 bases from J, with 10 bases between. Per the germline V gene, CDR1 is SGHRS and CDR2 is YFSETQ. The CDR3 has 15 amino acids. The CDR3 protein is CASSLSETMNTEAFF. In nucleotides, the CDR3 is TGCGCCAGCAGCTTGTCAGAGACCATGAACACTGAAGCTTTCTTT.

This clonotype was seen a few times. The J gene is TRBJ2-5, the V gene TRBV7-2; TRBD2 is a possible D gene (6 bases). CDR1 SGHTA and CDR2 FQGNSA come from the germline V gene. The CDR3 is 15 amino acids. Trimming left V 4 bases short and J 5 bases short, with 17 bases between. DNA of the CDR3: TGTGCCAGCAGCTCGGGACTCCTGACCGGGGAGACCCAGTACTTC. Its translation: CASSSGLLTGETQYF.

This clonotype was seen a few times. The chain recombines TRBV20-1 with TRBJ2-6; D ambiguous. The CDR3 sequence is 13 residues long. Germline V gene data show CDR1 as DFQATT and CDR2 as SNEGSKA (reference sequence). The V gene lost 3 bases and the J gene lost 2 bases, with 5 bases spanning the gap. The CDR3 region has the DNA TGCAGTGCTAGTCCCCCTGGGGCCAACGTCCTGACTTTC. This gives the protein CSASPPGANVLTF.

This clonotype was observed a few times. The rearrangement links TRBV5-6 to TRBJ2-2; D remains unclear. This CDR3 spans 14 amino acids. With 4 bases removed from V and 1 base from J, the gap between germline ends came to 8 bases. From germline, CDR1 is SGHDT and CDR2 YYEEEE. CDR3 amino acids: CASSPYRNTGELFF. The CDR3 DNA follows: TGTGCCAGCAGCCCTTACAGGAACACCGGGGAGCTGTTTTTT.

The CDR3 DNA reads as TGTGCCAGCAGTTTGCCGGGAGCGGGGGTAGAGACCCAGTACTTC. Its protein is CASSLPGAGVETQYF. The chain has TRBV28 and TRBJ2-5; TRBD2 matches at 8 bases. Germline lookup yields CDR1 MDHEN and CDR2 SYDVKM. The CDR3 loop spans 15 amino acids. V gave up 3 bases and J gave up 4 bases; unmatched junction bases: 7.

This chain joins TRBV7-6 and TRBJ2-1; tentatively, D is TRBD2 (5 bases). This CDR3 region has 16 residues. Trimming removed 1 base from V and 0 bases from J, with 10 bases in between. Germline-derived CDR1 and CDR2 are SGHVS and FNYEAQ. DNA of the CDR3: TGTGCCAGCAGCTTAGAAGGCGGGTTCTCCTACAATGAGCAGTTCTTC. It codes for CASSLEGGFSYNEQFF.

This clonotype was seen a few times. The chain combines TRBV5-1 with TRBJ2-1; 14 bases fit TRBD2. The CDR3 spans 21 residues. With V trimmed by 4 bases and J by 0 bases, 15 bases remained unmatched. Germline CDR1 SGHRS, CDR2 YFSETQ. This CDR3 is CASSLGIPGLAGARSYNEQFF. The CDR3 region has the DNA TGCGCCAGCAGCCTGGGGATACCGGGACTAGCGGGGGCACGCTCCTACAATGAGCAGTTCTTC.

The table lists this clonotype with many counts. This chain joins TRBV6-1 and TRBJ2-7; 10 nucleotides align to TRBD2. The CDR3 covers 14 residues. Germline CDR1 and CDR2: MNHNS and SASEGT. V dropped 8 bases and J dropped 7; count of bases not matched to a gene: 11. The CDR3 sequence is CASLGLAEGSEQYF. CDR3 in DNA: TGTGCCAGCCTTGGACTAGCGGAGGGCTCGGAGCAGTACTTC.

The chain recombines TRBV7-2 with TRBJ1-1; perhaps TRBD1 as D (5 bases). Germline lookup yields CDR1 SGHTA and CDR2 FQGNSA. The CDR3 contains 14 residues. V was clipped by 5 bases and J by 5 bases, with 15 bases between them. As DNA, the CDR3 is TGTGCCAGCAGCCCTCGAAGGGGAAGGACTGAAGCTTTCTTT. Protein sequence: CASSPRRGRTEAFF. Variable domain in full (rest from reference TRBV7-2 and TRBJ1-1): GAGVSQSPSNKVTEKGKDVELRCDPISGHTALYWYRQSLGQGLEFLIYFQGNSAPDKSGLPSDRFSAERTGGSVSTLTIQRTQQEDSAVYLCASSPRRGRTEAFFGQGTRLTVV.

This rearrangement joins TRBV20-1 to TRBJ2-4; no reliable D call. Germline CDR1 DFQATT, CDR2 SNEGSKA (reference sequence). Deletions cut 4 bases from V and 3 bases from J, with 10 bases between. This CDR3 is 13 amino acids long. CDR3 sequence: CSANPNHKNIQYF. The CDR3 DNA is TGCAGTGCTAATCCCAATCACAAAAACATTCAGTACTTC.

The gene calls are TRBV7-8 and TRBJ2-3, with a tentative D call TRBD1 (6 bases). V was cut by 6 bases and J by 0 bases, with 13 bases left in between. CDR3 length: 15 residues. Germline lookup yields CDR1 SGHVS and CDR2 FQNEAQ. The CDR3 DNA is TGTGCCAGCAGTCTTACAGGACAGAGCACAGATACGCAGTATTTT. Translation gives CASSLTGQSTDTQYF.

This clonotype was seen a handful of times. This chain connects TRBV7-2 to TRBJ2-3, with 10 nucleotides matching TRBD1. This CDR3 has 15 amino acids. Per the germline V gene, CDR1 is SGHTA and CDR2 is FQGNSA. Unmatched junction bases numbered 6, after V lost 6 bases and J lost 3 bases. CDR3 region: CASRPPGQGTDTQYF. As DNA, the CDR3 is TGTGCCAGCAGACCTCCGGGACAGGGGACAGATACGCAGTATTTT. Combining the CDR3 with reference TRBV7-2 and TRBJ2-3 gives the whole variable domain GAGVSQSPSNKVTEKGKDVELRCDPISGHTALYWYRQSLGQGLEFLIYFQGNSAPDKSGLPSDRFSAERTGGSVSTLTIQRTQQEDSAVYLCASRPPGQGTDTQYFGPGTRLTVL.

This clonotype has a handful of counts. The chain is built from TRBV12-3 or TRBV12-4 and TRBJ2-1; tentative D call: TRBD2 (5 bases). V was trimmed by 3 bases and J by 5 bases, leaving 11 bases between them. This CDR3 has 14 residues. The CDR3 DNA is TGTGCCAGCAGTTTCATCACTAGGGACAATGAGCAGTTCTTC. This sequence encodes CASSFITRDNEQFF.

The genes are TRBV28 and TRBJ2-1, with D perhaps matching TRBD1 (5 bases). The germline gives CDR1 MDHEN, CDR2 SYDVKM. The CDR3 contains 17 residues. With 9 bases removed from V and 3 bases from J, the gap between germline ends came to 24 bases. DNA of the CDR3: TGTGCCAGTGGAACAAACCGGCGGACACAAAGCTACAATGAGCAGTTCTTC. Protein sequence: CASGTNRRTQSYNEQFF.

This clonotype was observed a few times. The chain links TRBV7-2 to TRBJ2-5, with D possibly being TRBD1 (6 bases). This CDR3 has 15 amino acids. Deletions cut 0 bases from V and 5 bases from J, with 13 bases between. Per the germline V gene, CDR1 is SGHTA and CDR2 is FQGNSA. As DNA, the CDR3 is TGTGCCAGCAGCTTAGCGGGCCTTAGGGGGGAGACCCAGTACTTC. Amino acid sequence: CASSLAGLRGETQYF.

In this sample, this clonotype turned up a few times. This rearrangement joins TRBV12-3 or TRBV12-4 to TRBJ2-2, with D maybe TRBD2 (6 bases). The CDR3 runs 16 residues. V lost 7 bases and J 3 bases, leaving 18 bases between the germline ends. CDR3: CASTRNRGGYTGELFF. CDR3 nucleotide sequence: TGTGCCAGCACCCGTAACCGGGGAGGCTACACCGGGGAGCTGTTTTTT.

In this sample, this clonotype turned up a few times. CDR3 coding DNA: TGTGCCAGCAGTAAATACCCAGACAGCTGGCCGAACACCGGGGAGCTGTTTTTT. This encodes CASSKYPDSWPNTGELFF. This chain uses TRBV27 with TRBJ2-2; D is possibly TRBD1 (5 bases). Germline V gives CDR1 MNHEY, CDR2 SMNVEV (reference sequence). The CDR3 covers 18 residues. V lost 5 bases and J lost 0, with 19 bases in between.

V gene TRBV7-2 combines with J gene TRBJ2-7; the match to TRBD1 covers 8 bases. CDR1 and CDR2 (germline): SGHTA, FQGNSA. The CDR3 spans 15 residues. J lost 0 bases, V lost 2 bases, and 3 bases had no gene match. CDR3 region: CASSLWDRPSYEQYF. For the CDR3, the DNA is TGTGCCAGCAGCTTATGGGACAGGCCCTCCTACGAGCAGTACTTC.

The CDR3 coding sequence is TGTGCCATCAGTGACAGGGGGAGGCAGACCCAGTACTTC. Its translation: CAISDRGRQTQYF. The rearrangement links TRBV10-3 to TRBJ2-5, with a tentative D call TRBD1 (7 bases). Trimming cost V 3 bases and J 6 bases, with 11 bases left between them. CDR3 length: 13 amino acids. Germline V gene data show CDR1 as ENHRY and CDR2 as SYGVKD.

This clonotype was observed a single time. V is TRBV5-1 and J is TRBJ2-5; TRBD1 agrees at 8 bases. Trimming at V came to 1 base and at J to 9 bases, leaving 5 bases not matched to a gene. Germline values: CDR1 SGHRS, CDR2 YFSETQ. The length of the CDR3 is 13 residues. DNA for the CDR3: TGCGCCAGCAGCTTGCCCCCGGACAGGGCCCAGTACTTC. This translates into CASSLPPDRAQYF.

J is TRBJ2-2 and V is TRBV9, with D maybe TRBD1 (6 bases). The CDR3 runs to 14 residues. Per germline, CDR1 SGDLS and CDR2 YYNGEE. With 4 bases removed from V and 5 bases from J, the gap between germline ends came to 12 bases. CDR3 DNA: TGTGCCAGCAGCTTGACTCAGGGGACCGGGGAGCTGTTTTTT. It translates to CASSLTQGTGELFF.

The V call is TRBV7-3, the J call TRBJ2-1; perhaps D is TRBD1 or TRBD2 (6 bases each). Germline CDR1 is SGHTA and CDR2 is FQGTGA. Trimming removed 4 bases from V and 15 bases from J, with 16 bases in between. CDR3 size: 12 residues. The CDR3 loop reads CASSSPRGLLFF. The CDR3 DNA follows: TGTGCCAGCAGCTCCCCCAGGGGACTGCTGTTCTTC.

This clonotype has only one observation. The chain carries TRBV20-1 and TRBJ1-5; the D gene is possibly TRBD1 (6 bases). CDR3 size: 12 residues. Trimming took off 6 bases at V and 3 bases at J, with 9 bases between the two ends. CDR1 is DFQATT and CDR2 is SNEGSKA in the germline V gene (reference sequence). The CDR3 reads CSAGTPNQPQHF. In nucleotides, the CDR3 is TGCAGTGCAGGGACACCCAATCAGCCCCAGCATTTT.

The chain joins TRBV7-9 to TRBJ2-7, with 8 bases aligning to TRBD2. Trimming removed 5 bases from V and 0 bases from J; junction bases left unmatched: 9. The CDR3 is 16 amino acids. Germline CDR1 SEHNR, CDR2 FQNEAQ (reference sequence). CDR3 coding DNA: TGTGCCAGCAGCCCGCAGACTAGCGTTTTCTCCTACGAGCAGTACTTC. Residues: CASSPQTSVFSYEQYF.

The rearrangement joins TRBV7-2 to TRBJ2-2; TRBD1 might be the D (5 bases). CDR1 and CDR2 from the germline V gene are SGHTA and FQGNSA. The CDR3 is 14 residues long. The germline V and J ends were trimmed by 4 bases and 4 bases, with 10 bases remaining between them. In nucleotides, the CDR3 is TGTGCCAGCAGCTCCCAGGGCCCCACCGGGGAGCTGTTTTTT. Translating it yields CASSSQGPTGELFF.